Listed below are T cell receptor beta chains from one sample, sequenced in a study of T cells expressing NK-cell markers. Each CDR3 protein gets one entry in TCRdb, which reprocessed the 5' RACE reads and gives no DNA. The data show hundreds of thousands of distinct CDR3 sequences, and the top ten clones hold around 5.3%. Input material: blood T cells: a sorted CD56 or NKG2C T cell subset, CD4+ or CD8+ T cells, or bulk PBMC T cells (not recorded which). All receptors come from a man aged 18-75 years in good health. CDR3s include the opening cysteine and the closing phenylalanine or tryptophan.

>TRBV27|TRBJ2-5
CASNPTGIFPLETQYF
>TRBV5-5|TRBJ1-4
CASSLVGSATNEKLFF
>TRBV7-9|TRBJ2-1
CASSLVRIGRGEQFF
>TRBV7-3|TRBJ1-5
CASSLNPRVRQPQHF
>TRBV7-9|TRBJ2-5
CASSISGPRGETQYF
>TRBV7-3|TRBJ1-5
CASSPIAIPPSNQPQHF
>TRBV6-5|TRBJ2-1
CASSWRGVDSYNEQFF
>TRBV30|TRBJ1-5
CAWGPGGGRNQPQHF
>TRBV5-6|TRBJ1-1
CASSHRYRVTEAFF
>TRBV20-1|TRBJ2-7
CSASRLNPGGGFYEQYF
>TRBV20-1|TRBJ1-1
CSAGSGHLTTEAFF
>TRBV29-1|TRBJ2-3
CSAVYRGFLTDTQYF
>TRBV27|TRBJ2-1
CASSLRDRGLSDEQFF
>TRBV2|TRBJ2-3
CASSALTSWQYF
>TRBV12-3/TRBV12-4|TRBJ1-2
CASSYSVTGTGGYTF
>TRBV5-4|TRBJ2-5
CASSLLWDETQYF
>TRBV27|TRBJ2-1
CASSSRLAGPYNEQFF
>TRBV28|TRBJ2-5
CASSRDSPGTQYF
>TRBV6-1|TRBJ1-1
CASLIGLNTEAFF
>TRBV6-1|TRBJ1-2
CASSPGDWGVHGYTF
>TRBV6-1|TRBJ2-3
CATLGGRAGLRDTQYF
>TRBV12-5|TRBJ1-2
CASGLVPSGGFIYGYTF
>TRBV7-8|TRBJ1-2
CASSLAGTSNYGYTF
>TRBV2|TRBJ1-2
CASSVGQVINYGYTF
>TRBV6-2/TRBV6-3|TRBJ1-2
CASSLARDRIYGYTF
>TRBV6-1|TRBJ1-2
CASRATGANYGYTF
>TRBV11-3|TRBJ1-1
CASSSGTGGEMNTEAFF
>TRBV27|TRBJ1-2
CASSLLPRSGGYTF
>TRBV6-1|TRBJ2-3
CASSSHNTDTQYF
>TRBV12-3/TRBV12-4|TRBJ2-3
CASNPRTSGGDTQYF
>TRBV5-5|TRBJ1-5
CASSPWDSLNQPQHF
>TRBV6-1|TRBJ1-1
CASSLRQGNTEAFF
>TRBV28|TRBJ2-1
CASSQGGIGHEQFF
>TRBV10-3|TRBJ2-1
CAITERLAGINEQFF
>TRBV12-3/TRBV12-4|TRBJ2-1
CASSFYDGGGREQFF
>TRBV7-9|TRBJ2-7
CASSRPGQGFHEQYF
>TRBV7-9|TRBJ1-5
CASSLAVGGSNQPQHF
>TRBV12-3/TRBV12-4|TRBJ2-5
CASSLGSLGETQYF
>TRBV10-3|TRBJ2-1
CAISEGRTALYNEQFF
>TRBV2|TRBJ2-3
CASRATGPTDTQYF
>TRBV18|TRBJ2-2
CASSPPNPIGTGELFF
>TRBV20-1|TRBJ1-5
CSASRGLYQPQHF
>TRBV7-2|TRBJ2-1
CASSLAEDSFNEQFF
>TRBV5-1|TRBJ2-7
CASSPVSRGPYEQYF
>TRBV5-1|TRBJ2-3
CASSLLVDGAQYF
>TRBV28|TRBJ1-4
CANVEGNEKLFF
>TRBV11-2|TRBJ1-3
CASSLGGPENTIYF
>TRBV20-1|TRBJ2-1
CSASLLAERNNEQFF
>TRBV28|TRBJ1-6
CASSLLGAAPGNSPLHF
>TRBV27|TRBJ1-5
CASSLRGQGGVQPQHF
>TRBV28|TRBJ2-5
CASSLSGGLGSLGETQYF
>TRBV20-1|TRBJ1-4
CSANKRGAINEKLFF
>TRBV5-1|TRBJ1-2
CASSYQTGDGGGYTF
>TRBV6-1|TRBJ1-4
CASCRTATNEKLFF
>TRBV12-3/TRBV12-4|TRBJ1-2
CASSFTGTVRGYTF